This TCR beta chain was sequenced for a study of beta chain features in type 1 diabetes. Study-level results: For Type 1 diabetes patients, all four CD4+ subsets carried TCRB CDR3s that were moderately but significantly shorter. VDJ junctions from type 1 diabetes patients carried fewer insertions and larger deletions. A possible short-template PCR bias applies equally to patients and controls. Whether HLA type influences TCRB rearrangement remained unresolved here.

For this clone: Its target is unknown.

V was shortened by 6 bases and J by 5 bases, with 11 bases between the two germline ends. CDR3 length equals 13 residues. CDR1 and CDR2 (germline): SGHTA, FQGNSA. Isolated RNA was reverse transcribed in full, so expressed TCRB transcripts were sequenced. Approximately 3.5 million reads was the average for naive, central memory and regulatory T cell samples. Sequencing was performed with immunoSEQ multiplex PCR; in TCRdb, only in-frame clones are kept and a portion is missing. The sample lists a few hundred thousand clones, over 9% occurring once. The sequence came from a man aged 30-40 years with type 1 diabetes. Source material: central memory CD4+ T cells from blood. The V call is TRBV7-2, the J call TRBJ1-5; D unresolved. The chain's CDR3 is CASSPDGDQPQHF. CDR3 nucleotide sequence: TGTGCCAGCAGTCCGGACGGGGATCAGCCCCAGCATTTT.